The present T cell receptor (beta chain) was sequenced within a study of CD8+ T cells in alopecia areata. Study-level findings and limits: Scalp lesions, especially in alopecia totalis/universalis, had higher clonality than normal scalp. Sequence data from scalp samples additionally include resident alphabeta T cells of normal skin. Mice showed clearer TCR sharing than patients did, a gap that was possibly HLA-related.

Cell sorting was applied to PBMCs, and CD4+ and CD8+ T cells were collected. This clone was observed a few times. Its target is not known. Sequencing used cDNA as its template, made by extracting RNA and reverse transcribing it. Sequencing was performed with immunoSEQ multiplex PCR; in TCRdb, only in-frame clones are kept and a portion is missing. This repertoire shows 110,000 to 150,000 clones, 62% found once; its top ten account for 30% to 45%. The sequence was collected from a human donor in good health. Sequencing input: CD8+ T cells sorted from blood.

The CDR3 DNA reads as TGCAGCGTTGAAGGTGTGGAGGGATCGAGCGGGGAGCTGTTTTTT. Translation: CSVEGVEGSSGELFF. V and J are TRBV29-1 and TRBJ2-2; possible D gene TRBD2, 6 bases. Trimming cost V 1 base and J 7 bases, with 16 bases left between them. CDR3 length: 15 residues. CDR1 and CDR2 from the germline V gene are SQVTM and ANQGSEA.